This T cell receptor (beta chain) comes out of a study of CD8 T cells in ankylosing spondylitis. Using its own MiXCR run on the 5' RACE reads, TCRdb lists one record per CDR3 protein. The sample includes about 350,000 distinct CDR3 sequences, roughly 20% of them seen just once. A few counts support this clonotype. V shed 1 base and J shed 4 bases, with 10 bases lying between them. CDR3 length: 15 residues. The germline V gene has CDR1 SGHTA and CDR2 FQGNSA. This sequence originates from a male donor with ankylosing spondylitis or in good health (not recorded which). Specimen: blood, either unsorted or a sorted T cell fraction (not recorded which). The V and J genes are TRBV7-2 and TRBJ2-2; possible D gene TRBD2, 6 bases. The CDR3 region is CASSLDRTTTGELFF. CDR3 coding DNA: TGTGCCAGCAGCTTAGATCGGACTACCACCGGGGAGCTGTTTTTT.